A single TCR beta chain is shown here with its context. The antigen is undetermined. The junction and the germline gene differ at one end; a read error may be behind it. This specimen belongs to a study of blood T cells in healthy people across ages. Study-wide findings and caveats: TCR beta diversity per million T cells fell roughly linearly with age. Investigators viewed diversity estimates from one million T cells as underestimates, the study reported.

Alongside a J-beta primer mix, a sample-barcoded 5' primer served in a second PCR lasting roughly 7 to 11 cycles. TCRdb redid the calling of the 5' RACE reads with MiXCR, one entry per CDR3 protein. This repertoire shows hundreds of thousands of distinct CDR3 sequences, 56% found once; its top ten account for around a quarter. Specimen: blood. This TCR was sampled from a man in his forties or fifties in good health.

For the CDR3, the DNA is TGTGCCGGCAGAGAACAGGGGGCTACCGAAAAACTGTTTTTT. Its protein product is CAGREQGATEKLFF. V usage is TRBV27 and J usage is TRBJ1-4; 9 bases line up with TRBD1. Germline V gene lookup returns CDR1 MNHEY and CDR2 SMNVEV (reference sequence). This CDR3 spans 14 amino acids.